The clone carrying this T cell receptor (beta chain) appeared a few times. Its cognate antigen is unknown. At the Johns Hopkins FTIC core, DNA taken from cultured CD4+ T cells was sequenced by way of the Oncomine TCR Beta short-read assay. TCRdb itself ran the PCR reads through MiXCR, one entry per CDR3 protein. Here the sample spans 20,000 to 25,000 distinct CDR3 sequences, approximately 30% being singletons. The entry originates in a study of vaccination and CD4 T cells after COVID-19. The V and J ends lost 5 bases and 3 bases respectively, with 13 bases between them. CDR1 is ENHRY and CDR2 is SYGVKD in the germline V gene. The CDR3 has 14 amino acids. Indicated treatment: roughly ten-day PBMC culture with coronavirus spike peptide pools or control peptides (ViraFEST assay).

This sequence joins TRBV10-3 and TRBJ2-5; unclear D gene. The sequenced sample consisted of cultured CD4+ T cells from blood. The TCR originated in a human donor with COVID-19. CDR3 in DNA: TGTGCCATCAGTACCGGGCCGCGGAAAGAGACCCAGTACTTC. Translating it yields CAISTGPRKETQYF.